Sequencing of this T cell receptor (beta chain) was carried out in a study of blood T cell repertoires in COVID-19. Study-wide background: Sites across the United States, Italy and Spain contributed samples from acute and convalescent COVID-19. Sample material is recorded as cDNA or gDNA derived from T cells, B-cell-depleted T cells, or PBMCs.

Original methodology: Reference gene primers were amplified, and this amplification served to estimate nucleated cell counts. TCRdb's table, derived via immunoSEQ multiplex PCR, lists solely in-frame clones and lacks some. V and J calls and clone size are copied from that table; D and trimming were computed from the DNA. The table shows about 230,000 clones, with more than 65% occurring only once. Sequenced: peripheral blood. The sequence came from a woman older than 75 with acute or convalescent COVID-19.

CDR3 sequence: CASSSRTSGGYEQYF. In DNA, the CDR3 is TGTGCCAGCAGCTCTAGGACTAGCGGGGGGTACGAGCAGTACTTC. The gene calls are TRBV7-2 and TRBJ2-7, with 14 bases matching TRBD2. The germline CDR1 and CDR2 sequences are SGHTA and FQGNSA. With V trimmed by 4 bases and J by 4 bases, 3 bases remained unmatched. There are 15 residues in the CDR3.